What follows are 20 T cell receptor beta chains derived from one specimen sequenced in a study of shared clonotypes between healthy human individuals. Naive CD8 isolation took CD45RO-negative cells positively selected for CCR7 and excluded terminally differentiated effector memory CD45RA+ cells. Using immunoSEQ multiplex PCR, the repertoire was profiled, and TCRdb retains in-frame clones only, with some absent. The table has hundreds of thousands of clones, about 91% seen once; the top ten hold 24%. What was sequenced was naive CD8+ T cells sorted from blood. These receptors were obtained from a young man in good health.

This chain uses TRBV6-5 with TRBJ1-1; TRBD1 agrees at 9 bases. Germline CDR1 MNHEY, CDR2 SVGAGI. J gave up 2 bases and V 7 bases, and 2 bases lay outside the gene matches. This CDR3 is 13 amino acids long. CDR3 sequence: CASMGQGNTEAFF. CDR3 coding DNA: TGTGCCAGCATGGGACAGGGAAACACTGAAGCTTTCTTT.

The V and J genes are TRBV29-1 and TRBJ2-4; unclear D gene. This CDR3 region has 12 residues. Trimming removed 4 bases from V and 3 bases from J, with 7 bases in between. CDR1 SQVTM and CDR2 ANQGSEA come from the germline V gene. The CDR3 region has the DNA TGCAGCGTTGTTAGCTACAAAAACATTCAGTACTTC. Its protein is CSVVSYKNIQYF.

This sequence joins TRBV29-1 and TRBJ1-2; 7 bases fit TRBD1. The V gene's germline CDR1 is SQVTM and CDR2 ANQGSEA. With V trimmed by 4 bases and J by 4 bases, 6 bases remained unmatched. The CDR3 is 13 amino acids. CDR3 bases: TGCAGCGTTGTGGGGACAGAGTCCTATGGCTACACCTTC. Residues: CSVVGTESYGYTF.

The rearrangement uses TRBV15 and TRBJ1-1; the D gene is possibly TRBD1 (6 bases). This CDR3 spans 15 amino acids. V lost 7 bases to trimming and J lost 5 bases, with 20 bases between them. Germline CDR1 and CDR2: LNHNV and YYDKDF (reference sequence). CDR3 DNA: TGTGCCACCACCCCAAATACAGGGAGGGTGACTGAAGCTTTCTTT. Translation: CATTPNTGRVTEAFF.

The rearrangement uses TRBV27 and TRBJ1-2; no clear D. Between the trimmed V and J ends, which lost 2 bases and 8 bases, there was a span of 3 bases. The V gene's germline CDR1 is MNHEY and CDR2 SMNVEV (reference sequence). This CDR3 spans 10 amino acids. CDR3 amino acids: CASSLKGYTF. In nucleotides, the CDR3 is TGTGCCAGCAGTTTAAAGGGCTACACCTTC.

V usage is TRBV7-9 and J usage is TRBJ2-7; D not certain. The CDR3 is made up of 12 amino acids. The V end lost 3 bases, the J end lost 5 bases, and 8 bases lay between the germline ends. CDR1 and CDR2 from the germline V gene are SEHNR and FQNEAQ (reference sequence). CDR3 loop: CASSFVQDEQYF. The CDR3 nucleotides are TGTGCCAGCAGCTTTGTCCAGGACGAGCAGTACTTC.

The V and J genes are TRBV5-4 and TRBJ2-3; D possibly corresponds to TRBD2 (6 bases). V dropped 1 base and J dropped 5 bases, with 14 bases sitting between them. CDR1 is SGHNT and CDR2 is YYREEE in the germline V gene (reference sequence). This CDR3 is 15 amino acids long. This CDR3 reads CASSLPSDRLDTQYF. CDR3 nucleotides: TGTGCCAGCAGCTTGCCTAGCGACCGTTTAGATACGCAGTATTTT.

J is TRBJ2-5 and V is TRBV2; TRBD2 agrees at 8 bases. Per the germline V gene, CDR1 is SNHLY and CDR2 is FYNNEI. The ends lost 6 bases at V and 2 bases at J; junction bases unmatched: 8. This CDR3 is 15 amino acids long. CDR3 sequence reads: CASRASGSWQETQYF. The CDR3 DNA is TGTGCCAGCAGGGCAAGCGGGAGTTGGCAAGAGACCCAGTACTTC.

This rearrangement joins TRBV2 to TRBJ2-1, with TRBD2 identical over 7 bases. There are 16 residues in the CDR3. Unmatched junction bases numbered 7, after V lost 3 bases and J lost 2 bases. Germline CDR1 is SNHLY and CDR2 is FYNNEI. The CDR3 DNA follows: TGTGCCAGCAGTGATATCGACGGGAGGACCTACAATGAGCAGTTCTTC. It specifies CASSDIDGRTYNEQFF.

V is TRBV29-1 and J is TRBJ2-7; D is unresolved. This CDR3 region has 12 residues. V dropped 8 bases and J dropped 0 bases, with 11 bases sitting between them. Germline CDR1 reads SQVTM; CDR2 reads ANQGSEA. CDR3 DNA: TGCAGCTATTATGACCTCTCCTACGAGCAGTACTTC. It yields the protein CSYYDLSYEQYF.

This rearrangement joins TRBV18 to TRBJ1-2; weak D call: TRBD1 (6 bases). Germline CDR1 is KGHSH and CDR2 is LQKENI. The CDR3 is made up of 15 amino acids. Trimming left V 3 bases short and J 6 bases short, with 17 bases between. The chain's CDR3 is CASSPTGGGLNGYTF. CDR3 nucleotides: TGTGCCAGCTCACCGACCGGAGGGGGACTGAATGGCTACACCTTC.

The chain recombines TRBV29-1 with TRBJ2-4, with D perhaps TRBD1 (6 bases). CDR1 is SQVTM and CDR2 is ANQGSEA in the germline V gene. The CDR3 totals 13 residues. The V end was cut by 7 bases, the J end by 5 bases, with 15 bases between. The CDR3 loop reads CSATGTTENIQYF. In DNA form, the CDR3 reads TGCAGCGCGACCGGGACAACAGAAAACATTCAGTACTTC.

To note about this clone: This specimen includes other DNA sequences encoding the same CDR3. The chain recombines TRBV28 with TRBJ2-7; D call uncertain. V was trimmed by 2 bases and J by 2 bases, leaving 4 bases between them. This CDR3 spans 12 amino acids. Looked up from germline, CDR1 is MDHEN and CDR2 is SYDVKM. CDR3 sequence: CASSLGAYEQYF. As DNA, the CDR3 is TGTGCCAGCAGTTTAGGGGCCTACGAGCAGTACTTC.

The rearrangement uses TRBV28 and TRBJ2-1; TRBD1 matches at 9 bases. CDR3 length: 13 residues. V lost 5 bases to trimming and J lost 15 bases; unmatched junction nucleotides: 11. The germline V gene has CDR1 MDHEN and CDR2 SYDVKM. The CDR3 loop reads CASSPDRGPFRFF. The CDR3 bases are TGTGCCAGCAGTCCGGACAGGGGTCCTTTTCGGTTCTTC.

The J gene is TRBJ2-1, the V gene TRBV23-1; 10 positions match TRBD1. TRBV23-1 is known as an ORF, though its function is uncertain. With V trimmed by 7 bases and J by 0 bases, 3 bases remained unmatched. The CDR3 sequence is 15 residues long. CDR3 region: CASNRTGGSYNEQFF. In DNA, the CDR3 is TGCGCCAGCAACCGGACAGGGGGCTCCTACAATGAGCAGTTCTTC.

The gene calls are TRBV7-8 and TRBJ2-1; 15 bases map to TRBD2. Trimming took 5 bases from V and 9 from J; bases not matched to a gene: 5. CDR1 and CDR2 (germline): SGHVS, FQNEAQ. This CDR3 is built from 15 residues. CDR3 coding DNA: TGTGCCAGCAGCCCTGGACTAGCGGGAGGGTTTGAGCAGTTCTTC. Its translation: CASSPGLAGGFEQFF.

This sequence joins TRBV15 and TRBJ2-5; no definite D call. This CDR3 spans 16 amino acids. From germline, CDR1 is LNHNV and CDR2 YYDKDF (reference sequence). V was clipped by 1 base and J by 1 base, with 13 bases between them. CDR3 nucleotide sequence: TGTGCCACCAGCAGAGCTTTTGGCGGCGTCCAAGAGACCCAGTACTTC. Its protein product is CATSRAFGGVQETQYF. Supplemented by reference TRBV15 and TRBJ2-5, the full variable domain reads DAMVIQNPRYQVTQFGKPVTLSCSQTLNHNVMYWYQQKSSQAPKLLFHYYDKDFNNEADTPDNFQSRRPNTSFCFLDIRSPGLGDTAMYLCATSRAFGGVQETQYFGPGTRLLVL.

This chain joins TRBV5-3 and TRBJ1-5; D ambiguous. TRBV5-3 has ORF status, its function being uncertain. CDR3 length equals 15 residues. V was pared by 4 bases and J by 3 bases, with 14 bases between. The CDR3 reads CARSLRSGFNQPQHF. CDR3 coding DNA: TGTGCCAGAAGCCTGCGATCGGGTTTCAATCAGCCCCAGCATTTT.

Notes on this clone: Other DNA sequences in the same sample also yield this CDR3. V is TRBV19 and J is TRBJ2-1, with D hard to call. The CDR3 runs 12 residues. V was cut by 3 bases and J by 4 bases, with 4 bases left in between. CDR1 and CDR2 from the germline V gene are LNHDA and SQIVND (reference sequence). CDR3 protein: CASSIGYNEQFF. CDR3 DNA sequence: TGTGCCAGTAGTATCGGGTACAATGAGCAGTTCTTC.

V is TRBV27 and J is TRBJ2-1; 11 positions match TRBD2. The CDR3 contains 13 residues. CDR1 and CDR2 from the germline V gene are MNHEY and SMNVEV (reference sequence). V gave up 6 bases and J gave up 8 bases; unmatched junction bases: 3. The CDR3 spells CASRLAGGHEQFF. For the CDR3, the DNA is TGTGCCAGCAGGCTAGCGGGAGGTCATGAGCAGTTCTTC.